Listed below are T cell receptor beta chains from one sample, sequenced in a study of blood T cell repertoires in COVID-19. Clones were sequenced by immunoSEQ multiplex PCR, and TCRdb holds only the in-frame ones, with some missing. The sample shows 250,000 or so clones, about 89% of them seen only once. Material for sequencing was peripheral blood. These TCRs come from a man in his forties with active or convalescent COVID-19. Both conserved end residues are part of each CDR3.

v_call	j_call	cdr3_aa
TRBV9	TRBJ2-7	CASSVGGGGDNEQYF
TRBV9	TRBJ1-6	CASSNVESPLHF
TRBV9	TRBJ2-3	CASSVEGTGTDTQYF
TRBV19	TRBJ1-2	CASSLTGKDGYTF
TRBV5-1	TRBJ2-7	CASSLASSYEQYF
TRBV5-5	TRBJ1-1	CASTLSGNTEAFF
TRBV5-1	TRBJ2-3	CASSPGQGDFLLVKYF
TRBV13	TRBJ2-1	CASSTGTDYNEQFF
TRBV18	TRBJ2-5	CASSPRQAGEETQYF
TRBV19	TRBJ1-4	CASNFPGGKKLFF
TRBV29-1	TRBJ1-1	CSVGGTGWTEAFF
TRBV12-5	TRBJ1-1	CASGLVRPGGAFF
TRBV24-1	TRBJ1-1	CATSDRNTEAFF
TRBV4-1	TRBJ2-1	CASSQPSPGTTKKFF
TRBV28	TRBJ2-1	CASSFPTGEYNEQFF
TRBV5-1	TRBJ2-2	CASYRGLTGELFF
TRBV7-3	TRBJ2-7	CASSLFPAYEQYF
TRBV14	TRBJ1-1	CASSQESTRVLNTEAFF
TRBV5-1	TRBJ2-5	CASRPLNRDYEGTQYF
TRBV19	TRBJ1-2	CASSSTPGAGITLLYGYTF
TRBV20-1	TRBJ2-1	CSASRDGNEQFF
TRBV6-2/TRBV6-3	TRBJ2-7	CASSYSAGGLYEQYF
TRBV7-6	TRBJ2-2	CASRTSRNTGELFF
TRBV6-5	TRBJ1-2	CASSYAGPNGYTF
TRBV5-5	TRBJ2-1	CASSLVSGSHYEQFF
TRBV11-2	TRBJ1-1	CASSSWTMNTEAFF
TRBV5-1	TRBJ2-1	CASSKDRDGYNEQFF
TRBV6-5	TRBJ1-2	CASSYSESYGYTF
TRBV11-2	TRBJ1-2	CASSLGQSYGYTF
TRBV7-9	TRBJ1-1	CASSLTGTGNTEAFF
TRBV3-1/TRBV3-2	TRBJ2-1	CASRPRPSGTMDEQFF
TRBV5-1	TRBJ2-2	CASSSRTIDTGELFF
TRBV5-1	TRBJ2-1	CASSPGTEYNEQFF
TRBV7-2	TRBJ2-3	CASSLVGGVADTQYF
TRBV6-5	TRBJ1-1	CASGTGLNTEAFF
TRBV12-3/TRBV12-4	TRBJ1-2	CASTQGKGYTF
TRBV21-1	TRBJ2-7	CASSGHRGSHEQYF
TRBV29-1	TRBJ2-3	CSAEGGSTDTQYF
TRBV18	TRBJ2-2	CASSPWTGPNTGELFF
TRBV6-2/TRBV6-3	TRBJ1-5	CASSGVTGARRNQPQHF